This section outlines one TCR beta chain sequence together with its context. The antigen remains undetermined. The CDR3 totals 16 residues. The data are from a study of CXCR3-negative and CXCR3-positive naive CD8 T cells. General study results and limits: TRB CDR3 properties served as the basis for inferring TCR strength, and surface CD5 was comparable between naive subsets. Partial loss of CXCR3 expression followed cryopreservation; most assays used fresh PBMCs. Naive cells positive for CXCR3 carried more hydrophobic TRB CDR3s than CXCR3-negative ones.

The study made its TRB cDNA libraries by 5' RACE, adding UMI labels. After re-calling the 5' RACE reads, TCRdb lists one entry per CDR3 protein, DNA absent. The sample table includes about 80,000 distinct CDR3 sequences. The sequence derives from a human donor in good health. Some clones in this sample may be carry-over from other donors' samples. The sequenced sample consisted of naive CXCR3- CD8+ T cells from blood. Subset reported: CD45RO-CCR7+CD27+CD95- naive CD8+ T cells lacking CXCR3 (TNR3-). The chain uses TRBV12-3 or TRBV12-4 and TRBJ2-7; TCRdb calls TRBD1, which cannot be checked without DNA. CDR3 region: CASYPGTGGSAYEQYF.